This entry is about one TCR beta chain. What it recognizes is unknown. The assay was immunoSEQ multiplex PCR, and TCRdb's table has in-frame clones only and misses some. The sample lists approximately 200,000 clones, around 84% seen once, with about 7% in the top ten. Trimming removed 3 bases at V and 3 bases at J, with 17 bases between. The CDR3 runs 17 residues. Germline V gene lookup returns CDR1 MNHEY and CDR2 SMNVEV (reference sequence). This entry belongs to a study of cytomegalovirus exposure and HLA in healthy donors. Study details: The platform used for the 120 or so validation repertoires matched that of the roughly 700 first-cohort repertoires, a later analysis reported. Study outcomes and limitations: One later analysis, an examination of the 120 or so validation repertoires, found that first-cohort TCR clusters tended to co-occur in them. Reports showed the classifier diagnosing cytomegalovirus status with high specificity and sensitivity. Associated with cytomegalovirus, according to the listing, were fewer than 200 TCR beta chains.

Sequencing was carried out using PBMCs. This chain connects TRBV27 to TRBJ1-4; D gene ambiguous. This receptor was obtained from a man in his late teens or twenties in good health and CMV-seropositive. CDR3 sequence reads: CASSFISFARPNEKLFF. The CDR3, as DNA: TGTGCCAGCAGTTTTATTTCGTTTGCGCGGCCTAATGAAAAACTGTTTTTT.